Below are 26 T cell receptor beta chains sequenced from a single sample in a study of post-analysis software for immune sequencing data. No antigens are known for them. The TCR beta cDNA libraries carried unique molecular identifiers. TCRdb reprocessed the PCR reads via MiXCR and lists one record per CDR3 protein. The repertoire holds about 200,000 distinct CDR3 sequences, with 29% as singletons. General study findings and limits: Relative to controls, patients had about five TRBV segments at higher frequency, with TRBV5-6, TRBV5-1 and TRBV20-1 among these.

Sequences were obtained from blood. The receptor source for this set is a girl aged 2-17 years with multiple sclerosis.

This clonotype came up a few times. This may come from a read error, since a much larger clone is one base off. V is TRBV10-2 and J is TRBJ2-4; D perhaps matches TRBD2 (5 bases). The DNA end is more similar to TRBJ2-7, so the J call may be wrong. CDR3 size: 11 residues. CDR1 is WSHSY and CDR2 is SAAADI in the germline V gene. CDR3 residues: CASTGSVEQYF. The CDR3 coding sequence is TGCGCCAGTACGGGGTCTGTCGAGCAGTACTTC.

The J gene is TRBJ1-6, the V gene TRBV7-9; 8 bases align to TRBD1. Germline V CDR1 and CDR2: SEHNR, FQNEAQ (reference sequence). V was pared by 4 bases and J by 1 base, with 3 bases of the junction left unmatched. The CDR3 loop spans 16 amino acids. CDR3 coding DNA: TGTGCCAGCAGCTCGAGACAGGGGTCCTATAATTCACCCCTCCACTTT. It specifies CASSSRQGSYNSPLHF.

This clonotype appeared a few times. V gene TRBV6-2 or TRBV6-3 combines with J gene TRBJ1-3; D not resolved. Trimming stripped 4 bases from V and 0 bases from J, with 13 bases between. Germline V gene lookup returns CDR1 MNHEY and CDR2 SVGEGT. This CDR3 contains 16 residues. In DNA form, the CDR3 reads TGTGCCAGCAGTTCAAAAGGGATGAGCTCTGGAAACACCATATATTTT. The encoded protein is CASSSKGMSSGNTIYF.

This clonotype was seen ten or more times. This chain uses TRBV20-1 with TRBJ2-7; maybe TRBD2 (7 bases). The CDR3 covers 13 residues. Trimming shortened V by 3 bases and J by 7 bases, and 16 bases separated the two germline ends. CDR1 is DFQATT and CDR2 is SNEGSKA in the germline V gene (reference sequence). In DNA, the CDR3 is TGCAGTGCTAGGGCGGGGGCAAGGTGGGAGCAGTACTTC. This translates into CSARAGARWEQYF.

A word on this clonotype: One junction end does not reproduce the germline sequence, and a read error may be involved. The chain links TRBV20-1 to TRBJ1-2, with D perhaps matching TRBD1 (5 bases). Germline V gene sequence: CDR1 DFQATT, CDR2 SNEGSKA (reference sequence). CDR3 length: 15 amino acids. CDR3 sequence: CSARDCGRANYGYTF. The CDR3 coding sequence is TGCAGTGCTAGAGATTGCGGCAGGGCAAACTACGGCTACACCTTC.

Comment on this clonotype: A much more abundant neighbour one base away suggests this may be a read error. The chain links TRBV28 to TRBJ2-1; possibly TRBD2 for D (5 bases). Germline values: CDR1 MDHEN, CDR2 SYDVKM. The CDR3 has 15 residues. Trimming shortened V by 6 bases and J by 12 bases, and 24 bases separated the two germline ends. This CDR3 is CASRPTGNGGLMQFF. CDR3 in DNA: TGTGCCAGCAGACCGACCGGAAATGGCGGACTGATGCAGTTCTTC.

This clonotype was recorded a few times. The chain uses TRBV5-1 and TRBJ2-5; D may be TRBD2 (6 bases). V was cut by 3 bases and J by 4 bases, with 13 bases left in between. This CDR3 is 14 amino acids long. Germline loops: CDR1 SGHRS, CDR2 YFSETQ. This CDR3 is CASSWERAGETQYF. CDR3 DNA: TGCGCCAGCAGCTGGGAACGAGCGGGAGAGACCCAGTACTTC.

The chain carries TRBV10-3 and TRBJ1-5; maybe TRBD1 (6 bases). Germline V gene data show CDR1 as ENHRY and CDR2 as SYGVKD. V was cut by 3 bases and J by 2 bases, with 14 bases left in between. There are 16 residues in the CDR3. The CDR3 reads CAISDGTGLGNQPQHF. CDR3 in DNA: TGTGCCATCAGTGATGGAACAGGGCTAGGCAATCAGCCCCAGCATTTT.

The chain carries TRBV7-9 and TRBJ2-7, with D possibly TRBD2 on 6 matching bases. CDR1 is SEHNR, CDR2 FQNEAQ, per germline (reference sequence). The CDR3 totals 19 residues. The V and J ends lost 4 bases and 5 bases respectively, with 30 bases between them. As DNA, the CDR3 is TGTGCCAGCAGCTGGAGCAAGAGACGGGGGACGAAAGTAGAAGACGAGCAGTACTTC. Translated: CASSWSKRRGTKVEDEQYF.

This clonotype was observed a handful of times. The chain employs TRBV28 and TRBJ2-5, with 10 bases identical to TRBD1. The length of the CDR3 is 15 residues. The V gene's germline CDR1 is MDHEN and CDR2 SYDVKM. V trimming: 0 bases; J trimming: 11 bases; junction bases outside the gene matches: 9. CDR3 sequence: CASSLWGQGLDEQYF. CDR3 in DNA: TGTGCCAGCAGTTTATGGGGACAGGGGCTGGATGAGCAGTACTTC.

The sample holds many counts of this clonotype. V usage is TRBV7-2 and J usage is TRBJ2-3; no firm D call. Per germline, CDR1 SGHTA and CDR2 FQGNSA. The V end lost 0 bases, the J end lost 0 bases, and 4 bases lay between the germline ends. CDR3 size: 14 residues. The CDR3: CASSLAISTDTQYF. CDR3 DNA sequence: TGTGCCAGCAGCTTAGCAATAAGCACAGATACGCAGTATTTT.

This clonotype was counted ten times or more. The CDR3 nucleotides read TGTGCCAGCCAGGGGAGGAGGGAGCAGTACTTC. Its translation is CASQGRREQYF. The genes are TRBV28 and TRBJ2-5; the D gene could be TRBD1 or TRBD2 (6 bases each). There are 11 residues in the CDR3. The germline V gene has CDR1 MDHEN and CDR2 SYDVKM. Trimming left V 8 bases short and J 11 bases short, with 15 bases between.

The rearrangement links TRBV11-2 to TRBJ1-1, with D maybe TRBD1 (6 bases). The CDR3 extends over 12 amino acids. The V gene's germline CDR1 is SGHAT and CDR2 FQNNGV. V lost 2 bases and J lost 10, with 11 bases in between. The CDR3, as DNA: TGTGCCAGCAGCTTACAGGGGAGGGGAGCTTTCTTT. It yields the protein CASSLQGRGAFF.

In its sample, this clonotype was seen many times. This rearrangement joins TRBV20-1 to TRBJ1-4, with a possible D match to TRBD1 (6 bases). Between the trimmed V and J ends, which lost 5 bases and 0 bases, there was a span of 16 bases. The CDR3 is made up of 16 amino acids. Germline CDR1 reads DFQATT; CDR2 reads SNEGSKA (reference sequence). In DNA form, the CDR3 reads TGCAGTGCTGAGGTCAGGACAGCAGCAACTAATGAAAAACTGTTTTTT. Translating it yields CSAEVRTAATNEKLFF.

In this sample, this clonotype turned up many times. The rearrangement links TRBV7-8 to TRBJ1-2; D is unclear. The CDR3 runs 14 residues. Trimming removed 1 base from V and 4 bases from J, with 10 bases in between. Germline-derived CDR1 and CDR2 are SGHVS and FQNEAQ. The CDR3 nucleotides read TGTGCCAGCAGCTTAGATTCCAGAAGCTATGGCTACACCTTC. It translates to CASSLDSRSYGYTF.

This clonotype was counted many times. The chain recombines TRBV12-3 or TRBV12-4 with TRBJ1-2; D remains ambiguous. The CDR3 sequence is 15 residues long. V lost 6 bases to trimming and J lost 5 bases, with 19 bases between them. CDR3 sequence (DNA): TGTGCCAGCAGGGGCGTCGGCGGGCTTCGGTATGGCTACACCTTC. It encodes CASRGVGGLRYGYTF.

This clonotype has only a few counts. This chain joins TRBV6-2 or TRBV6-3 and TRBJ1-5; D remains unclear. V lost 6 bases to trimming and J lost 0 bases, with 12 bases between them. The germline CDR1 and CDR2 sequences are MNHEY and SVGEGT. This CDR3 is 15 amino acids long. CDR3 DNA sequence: TGTGCCAGCAGCTACGGACGGATTAGCAATCAGCCCCAGCATTTT. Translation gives CASSYGRISNQPQHF.

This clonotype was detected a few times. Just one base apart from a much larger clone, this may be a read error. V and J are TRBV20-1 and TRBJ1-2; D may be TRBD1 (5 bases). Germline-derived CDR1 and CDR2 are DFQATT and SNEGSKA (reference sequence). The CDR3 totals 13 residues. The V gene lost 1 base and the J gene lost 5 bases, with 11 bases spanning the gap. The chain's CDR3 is CSARVETEYGYTF. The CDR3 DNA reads TGCAGTGCTAGAGTCGAGACAGAGTATGGCTACACCTTC.

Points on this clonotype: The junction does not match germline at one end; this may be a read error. The chain's CDR3 is CTTRGGGDRSSYEQYF. The CDR3 coding sequence is TGTACCACCCGCGGAGGCGGAGACAGGAGCTCCTACGAGCAGTACTTC. The chain uses TRBV15 and TRBJ2-7; a weak D match, TRBD1 (6 bases). The CDR3 spans 16 residues. Germline assignment: CDR1 LNHNV and CDR2 YYDKDF (reference sequence).

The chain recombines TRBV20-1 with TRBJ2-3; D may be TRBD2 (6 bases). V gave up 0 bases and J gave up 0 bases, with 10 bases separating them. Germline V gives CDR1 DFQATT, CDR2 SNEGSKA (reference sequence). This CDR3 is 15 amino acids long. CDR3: CSARDGGKSTDTQYF. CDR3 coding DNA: TGCAGTGCTAGAGATGGGGGGAAGAGCACAGATACGCAGTATTTT.

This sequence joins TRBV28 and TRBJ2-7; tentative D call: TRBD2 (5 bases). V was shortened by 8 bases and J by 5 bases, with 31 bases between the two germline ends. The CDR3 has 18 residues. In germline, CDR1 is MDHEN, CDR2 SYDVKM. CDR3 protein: CASPPNYLRAGTGHEQYF. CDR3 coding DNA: TGTGCCAGCCCTCCTAATTATCTGAGGGCAGGAACGGGCCACGAGCAGTACTTC.

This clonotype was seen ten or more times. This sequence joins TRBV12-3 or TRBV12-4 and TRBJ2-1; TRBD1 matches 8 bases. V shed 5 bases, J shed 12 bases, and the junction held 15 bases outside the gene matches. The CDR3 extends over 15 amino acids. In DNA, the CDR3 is TGTGCCAGCAGTCCCGAGACAGGGGCCGGAGTCGGGCAGTTCTTC. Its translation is CASSPETGAGVGQFF.

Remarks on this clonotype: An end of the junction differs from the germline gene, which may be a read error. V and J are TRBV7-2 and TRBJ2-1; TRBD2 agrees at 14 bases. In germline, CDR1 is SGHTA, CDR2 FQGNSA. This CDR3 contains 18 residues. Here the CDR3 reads CAGSLAPSGLAGVNEQFF. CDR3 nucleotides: TGTGCCGGCAGCTTAGCTCCATCGGGACTAGCGGGAGTGAATGAGCAGTTTTTC.

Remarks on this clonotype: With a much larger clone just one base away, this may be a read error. DNA for the CDR3: TGTGCCAGCAGGGCCCTAAGCTCCTACGAGCAGTACTTC. Protein sequence: CASRALSSYEQYF. The chain uses TRBV2 and TRBJ2-7; D gene uncertain. CDR1 is SNHLY and CDR2 is FYNNEI in the germline V gene. V gave up 6 bases and J gave up 0 bases, with 9 bases separating them. This CDR3 is 13 amino acids long.

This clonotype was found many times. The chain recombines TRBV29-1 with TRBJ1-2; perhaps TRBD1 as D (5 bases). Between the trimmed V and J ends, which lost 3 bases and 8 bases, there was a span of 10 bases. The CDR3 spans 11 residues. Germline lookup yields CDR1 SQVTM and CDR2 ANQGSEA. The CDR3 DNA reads TGCAGCGTTGACTCCGGGGCGGGCTACACCTTC. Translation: CSVDSGAGYTF.

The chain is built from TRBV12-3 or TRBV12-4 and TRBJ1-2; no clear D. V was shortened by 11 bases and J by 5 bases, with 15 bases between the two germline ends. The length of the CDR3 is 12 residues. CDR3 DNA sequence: TGTGCCGGCCTTATCAACTGGTATGGCTACACCTTC. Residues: CAGLINWYGYTF.